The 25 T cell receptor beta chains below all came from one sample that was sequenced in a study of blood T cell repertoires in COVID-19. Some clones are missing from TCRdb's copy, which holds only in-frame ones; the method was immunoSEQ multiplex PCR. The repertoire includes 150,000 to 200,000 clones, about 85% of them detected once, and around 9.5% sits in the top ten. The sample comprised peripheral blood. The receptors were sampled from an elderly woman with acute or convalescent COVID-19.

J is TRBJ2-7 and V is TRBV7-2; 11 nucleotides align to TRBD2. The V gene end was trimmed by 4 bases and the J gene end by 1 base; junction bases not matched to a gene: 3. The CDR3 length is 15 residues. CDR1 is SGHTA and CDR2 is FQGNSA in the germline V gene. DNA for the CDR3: TGTGCCAGCAGCTCTACTAGCGGGAGTTCCTACGAGCAGTACTTC. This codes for CASSSTSGSSYEQYF.

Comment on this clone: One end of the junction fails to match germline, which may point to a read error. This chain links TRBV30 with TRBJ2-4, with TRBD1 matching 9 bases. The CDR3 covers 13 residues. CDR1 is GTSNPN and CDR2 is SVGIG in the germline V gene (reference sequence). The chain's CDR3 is CAWSVAGQGPMNF. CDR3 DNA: TGTGCCTGGAGTGTAGCGGGACAGGGACCTATGAACTTC.

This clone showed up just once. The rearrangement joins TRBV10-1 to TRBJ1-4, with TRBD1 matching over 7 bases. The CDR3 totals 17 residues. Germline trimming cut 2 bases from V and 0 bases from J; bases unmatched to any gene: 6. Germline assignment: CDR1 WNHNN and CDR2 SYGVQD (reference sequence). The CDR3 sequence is CASSEGLGTATNEKLFF. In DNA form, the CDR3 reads TGCGCCAGCAGTGAGGGACTCGGGACAGCAACTAATGAAAAACTGTTTTTT.

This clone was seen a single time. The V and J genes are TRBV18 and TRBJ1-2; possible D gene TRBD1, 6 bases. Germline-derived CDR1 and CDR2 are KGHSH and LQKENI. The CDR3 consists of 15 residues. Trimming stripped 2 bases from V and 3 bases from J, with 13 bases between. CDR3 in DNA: TGTGCCAGCTCACCATCGGGATACAGGGACTATGGCTACACCTTC. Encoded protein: CASSPSGYRDYGYTF. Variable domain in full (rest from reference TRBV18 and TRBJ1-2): NAGVMQNPRHLVRRRGQEARLRCSPMKGHSHVYWYRQLPEEGLKFMVYLQKENIIDESGMPKERFSAEFPKEGPSILRIQQVVRGDSAAYFCASSPSGYRDYGYTFGSGTRLTVV.

The CDR3 DNA follows: TGCAGCGTTGGGCGAGCGTCGGGGAACACTGAAGCTTTCTTT. Its protein product is CSVGRASGNTEAFF. The chain combines TRBV29-1 with TRBJ1-1; no clear D. The germline V gene encodes CDR1 SQVTM and CDR2 ANQGSEA. The CDR3 is 14 amino acids. Trimming removed 4 bases at V and 1 base at J, with 13 bases between.

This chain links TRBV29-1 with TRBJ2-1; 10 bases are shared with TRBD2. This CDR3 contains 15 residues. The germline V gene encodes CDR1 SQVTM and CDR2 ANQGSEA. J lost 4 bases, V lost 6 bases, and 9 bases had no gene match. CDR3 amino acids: CSVNDGTSEYNEQFF. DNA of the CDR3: TGCAGCGTCAACGACGGGACTAGCGAGTACAATGAGCAGTTCTTC.

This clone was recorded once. CDR3 nucleotide sequence: TGTGCCTGGACCCGCGGACTAGCGGGAGAGTGGGAGACCCAGTACTTC. Protein sequence: CAWTRGLAGEWETQYF. The chain recombines TRBV30 with TRBJ2-5; 13 bases are shared with TRBD2. V lost 4 bases, J lost 5 bases, and 10 bases stayed unmatched. The CDR3 is 16 residues long. Germline assignment: CDR1 GTSNPN and CDR2 SVGIG (reference sequence).

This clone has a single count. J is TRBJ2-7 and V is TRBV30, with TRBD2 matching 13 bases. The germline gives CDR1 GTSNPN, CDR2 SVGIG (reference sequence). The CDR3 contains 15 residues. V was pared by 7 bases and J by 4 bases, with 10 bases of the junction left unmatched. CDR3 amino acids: CAFATGLAGAYEQYF. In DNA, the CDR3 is TGTGCCTTTGCGACCGGACTAGCGGGAGCTTACGAGCAGTACTTC.

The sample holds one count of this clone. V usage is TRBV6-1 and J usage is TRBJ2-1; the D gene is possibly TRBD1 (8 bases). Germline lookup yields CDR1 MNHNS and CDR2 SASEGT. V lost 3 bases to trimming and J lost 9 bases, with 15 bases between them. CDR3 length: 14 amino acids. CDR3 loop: CASSDGQGGSEQFF. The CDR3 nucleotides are TGTGCCAGCAGTGACGGACAGGGAGGGAGTGAGCAGTTCTTC.

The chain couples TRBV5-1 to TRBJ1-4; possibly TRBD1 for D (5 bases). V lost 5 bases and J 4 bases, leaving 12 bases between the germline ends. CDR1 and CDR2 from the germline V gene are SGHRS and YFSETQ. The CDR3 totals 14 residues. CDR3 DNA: TGCGCCAGCAGGCCGGGACTGGTTAATGAAAAACTGTTTTTT. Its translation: CASRPGLVNEKLFF.

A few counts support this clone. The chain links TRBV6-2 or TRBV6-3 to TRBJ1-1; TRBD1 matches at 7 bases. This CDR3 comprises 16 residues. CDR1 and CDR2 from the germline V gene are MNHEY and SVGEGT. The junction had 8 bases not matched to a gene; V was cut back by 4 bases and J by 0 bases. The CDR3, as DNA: TGTGCCAGCAGTTGGTCGACAGGGTCTCTGAACACTGAAGCTTTCTTT. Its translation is CASSWSTGSLNTEAFF.

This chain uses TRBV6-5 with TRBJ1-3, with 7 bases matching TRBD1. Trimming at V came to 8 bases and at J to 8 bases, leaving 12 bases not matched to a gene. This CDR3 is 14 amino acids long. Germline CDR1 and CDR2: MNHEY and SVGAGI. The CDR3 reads CASVDLGGRDTIYF. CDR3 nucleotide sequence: TGTGCCAGCGTTGACTTAGGGGGCCGGGACACCATATATTTT.

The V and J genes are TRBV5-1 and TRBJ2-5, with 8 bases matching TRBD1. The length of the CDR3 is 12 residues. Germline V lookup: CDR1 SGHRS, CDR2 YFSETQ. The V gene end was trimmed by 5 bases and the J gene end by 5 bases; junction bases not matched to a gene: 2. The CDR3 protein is CASRTGAETQYF. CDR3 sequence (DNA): TGCGCCAGCAGGACAGGGGCGGAGACCCAGTACTTC.

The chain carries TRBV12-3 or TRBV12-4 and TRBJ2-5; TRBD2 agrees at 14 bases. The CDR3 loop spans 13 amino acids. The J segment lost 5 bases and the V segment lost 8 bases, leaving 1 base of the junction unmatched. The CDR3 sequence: CASGTSGSETQYF. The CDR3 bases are TGTGCCAGCGGGACTAGCGGGAGTGAGACCCAGTACTTC.

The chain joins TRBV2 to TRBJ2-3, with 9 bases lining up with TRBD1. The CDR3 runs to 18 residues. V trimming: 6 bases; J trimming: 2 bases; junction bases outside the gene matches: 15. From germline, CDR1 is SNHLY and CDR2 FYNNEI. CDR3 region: CASRETTVRDRVTDTQYF. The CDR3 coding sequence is TGTGCCAGCAGGGAGACCACCGTCCGGGACAGGGTCACAGATACGCAGTATTTT.

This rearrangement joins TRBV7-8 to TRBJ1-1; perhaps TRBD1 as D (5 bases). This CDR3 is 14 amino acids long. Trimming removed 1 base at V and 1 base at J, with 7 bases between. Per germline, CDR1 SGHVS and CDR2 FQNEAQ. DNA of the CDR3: TGTGCCAGCAGCTTAGGCAGGGCGAACACTGAAGCTTTCTTT. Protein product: CASSLGRANTEAFF.

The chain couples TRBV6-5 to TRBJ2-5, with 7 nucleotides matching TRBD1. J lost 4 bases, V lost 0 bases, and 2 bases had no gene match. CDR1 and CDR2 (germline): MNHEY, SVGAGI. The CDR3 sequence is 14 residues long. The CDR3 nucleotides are TGTGCCAGCAGTTACTCAGGGGGCGGAGAGACCCAGTACTTC. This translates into CASSYSGGGETQYF.

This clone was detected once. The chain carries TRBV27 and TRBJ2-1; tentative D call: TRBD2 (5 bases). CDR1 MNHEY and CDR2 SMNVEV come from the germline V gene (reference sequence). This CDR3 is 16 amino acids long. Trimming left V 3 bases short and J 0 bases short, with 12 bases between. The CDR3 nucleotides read TGTGCCAGCAGTTTCCTCGGGATGTCCTCCTACAATGAGCAGTTCTTC. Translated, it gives CASSFLGMSSYNEQFF.

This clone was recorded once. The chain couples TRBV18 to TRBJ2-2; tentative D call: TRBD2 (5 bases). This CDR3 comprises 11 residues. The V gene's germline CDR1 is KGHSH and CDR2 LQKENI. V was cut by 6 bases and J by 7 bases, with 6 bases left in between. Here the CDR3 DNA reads TGTGCCAGCTCGGGAGACGGGGAGCTGTTTTTT. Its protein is CASSGDGELFF. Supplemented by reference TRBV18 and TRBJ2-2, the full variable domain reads NAGVMQNPRHLVRRRGQEARLRCSPMKGHSHVYWYRQLPEEGLKFMVYLQKENIIDESGMPKERFSAEFPKEGPSILRIQQVVRGDSAAYFCASSGDGELFFGEGSRLTVL.

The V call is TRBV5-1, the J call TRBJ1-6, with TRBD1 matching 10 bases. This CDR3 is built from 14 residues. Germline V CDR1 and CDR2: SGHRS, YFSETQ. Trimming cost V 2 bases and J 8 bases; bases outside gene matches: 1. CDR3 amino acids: CASSLGTGDSPLHF. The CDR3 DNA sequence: TGCGCCAGCAGCTTAGGGACAGGGGATTCACCCCTCCACTTT.

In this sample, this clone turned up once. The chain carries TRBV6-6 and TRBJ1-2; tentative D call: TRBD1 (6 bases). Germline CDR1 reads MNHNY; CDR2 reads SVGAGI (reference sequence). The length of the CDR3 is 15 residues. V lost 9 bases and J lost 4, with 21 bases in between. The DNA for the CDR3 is TGTGCCAGTAACTCCGGCGGGGGGCGTGTCTATGGCTACACCTTC. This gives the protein CASNSGGGRVYGYTF.

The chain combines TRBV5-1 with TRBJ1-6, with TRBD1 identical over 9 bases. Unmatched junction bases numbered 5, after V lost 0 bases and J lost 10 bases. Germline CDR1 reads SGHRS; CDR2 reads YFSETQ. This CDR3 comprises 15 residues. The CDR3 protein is CASSLGGTGRSPLHF. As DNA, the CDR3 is TGCGCCAGCAGCTTGGGCGGGACAGGGAGGTCACCCCTCCACTTT. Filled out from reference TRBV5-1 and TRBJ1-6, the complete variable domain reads KAGVTQTPRYLIKTRGQQVTLSCSPISGHRSVSWYQQTPGQGLQFLFEYFSETQRNKGNFPGRFSGRQFSNSRSEMNVSTLELGDSALYLCASSLGGTGRSPLHFGNGTRLTVT.

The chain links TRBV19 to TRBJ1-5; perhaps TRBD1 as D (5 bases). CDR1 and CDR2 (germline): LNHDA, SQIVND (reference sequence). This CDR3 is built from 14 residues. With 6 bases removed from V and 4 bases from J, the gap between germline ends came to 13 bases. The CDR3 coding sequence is TGTGCCAGTAGGGGAGGGGTGGGGAATCAGCCCCAGCATTTT. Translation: CASRGGVGNQPQHF.

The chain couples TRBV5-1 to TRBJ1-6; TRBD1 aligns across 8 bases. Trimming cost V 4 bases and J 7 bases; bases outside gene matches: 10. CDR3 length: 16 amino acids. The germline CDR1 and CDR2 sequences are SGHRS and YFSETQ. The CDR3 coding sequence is TGCGCCAGCAGCGCTACAGGGGGTACGGGGAATTCACCCCTCCACTTT. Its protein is CASSATGGTGNSPLHF.

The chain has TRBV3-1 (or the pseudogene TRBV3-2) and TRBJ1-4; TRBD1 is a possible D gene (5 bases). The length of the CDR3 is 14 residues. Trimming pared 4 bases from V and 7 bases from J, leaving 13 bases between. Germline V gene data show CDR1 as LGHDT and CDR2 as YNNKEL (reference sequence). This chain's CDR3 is CASSPGTSREKLFF. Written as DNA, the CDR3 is TGTGCCAGCAGCCCGGGGACTTCGCGTGAAAAACTGTTTTTT.